Given below is one T cell receptor (beta chain) in context. Sequenced by immunoSEQ multiplex PCR; TCRdb stores in-frame clones only, minus some. The data show approximately 250,000 clones, approximately 90% seen once. The data are from a study of blood T cell repertoires in COVID-19. The CDR3 sequence is 13 residues long. Germline CDR1 reads LGHDT; CDR2 reads YNNKEL (reference sequence). V lost 0 bases and J 3 bases, leaving 3 bases between the germline ends. This receptor was taken from a woman younger than 45 with acute COVID-19. The sequencing input was PBMCs or T cells enriched from blood (not recorded which). The chain recombines TRBV3-1 (or the pseudogene TRBV3-2) with TRBJ1-5; D not certain. The CDR3 protein is CASSQDYNQPQHF. The CDR3 DNA follows: TGTGCCAGCAGCCAAGACTACAATCAGCCCCAGCATTTT.